One and the same sample provided the 9 T cell receptor beta chains below, sequenced in a study of T cells in Graves' hyperthyroidism and ophthalmopathy. Amplified TCR beta CDR3 regions came from RNA transcripts. First-round RT-PCR targeting the TCR CDR3 was performed with the HTBI primer set. Using its own MiXCR run on the multiplex PCR reads, TCRdb lists one record per CDR3 protein. The sample lists 300,000 to 450,000 distinct CDR3 sequences; 15% to 17% were seen once. Sequencing input: blood. These receptors originate from a woman between 18 and 30 years old with Graves' hyperthyroidism that later progressed to Graves' ophthalmopathy.

This clonotype was counted many times. The chain employs TRBV20-1 and TRBJ2-7, with 9 bases that match TRBD2. CDR3 size: 14 residues. V gave up 4 bases and J gave up 3 bases; unmatched junction bases: 7. Per the germline V gene, CDR1 is DFQATT and CDR2 is SNEGSKA (reference sequence). The CDR3: CSATGLADYYEQYF. The CDR3 nucleotides are TGCAGTGCTACGGGACTAGCAGATTACTACGAGCAGTACTTC.

This clonotype was seen only a few times. The chain recombines TRBV12-3 or TRBV12-4 with TRBJ2-3; TRBD2 matches 11 bases. CDR3 length: 15 amino acids. V was clipped by 3 bases and J by 4 bases; unmatched bases: 3. CDR3 sequence (DNA): TGTGCCAGCAGTTTTAGCGGGAGGGCCGCAGATACGCAGTATTTT. The encoded protein is CASSFSGRAADTQYF.

This rearrangement joins TRBV6-2 or TRBV6-3 to TRBJ2-3; D gene unclear. The germline V gene has CDR1 MNHEY and CDR2 SVGEGT. This CDR3 spans 14 amino acids. The V and J ends lost 0 bases and 4 bases respectively, with 8 bases between them. This CDR3 reads CASSYSIAADTQYF. The CDR3 DNA follows: TGTGCCAGCAGTTACTCTATCGCGGCAGATACGCAGTATTTT.

For this clonotype: A much more abundant neighbour one base away suggests this may be a read error. The chain couples TRBV28 to TRBJ2-4, with D perhaps TRBD2 (6 bases). The V gene's germline CDR1 is MDHEN and CDR2 SYDVKM. This CDR3 contains 15 residues. The CDR3 bases are TGTGCCAGCAATTTATGGGGCCAGGGAGGAAACATTCAGTACTTC. As protein: CASNLWGQGGNIQYF.

A note on this clonotype: A read error is possible here, since a much larger clone lies one base away. The V and J genes are TRBV6-1 and TRBJ2-3, with D unclear. The germline V and J ends were trimmed by 10 bases and 5 bases, with 22 bases remaining between them. The length of the CDR3 is 15 residues. Germline-derived CDR1 and CDR2 are MNHNS and SASEGT. CDR3 DNA sequence: TGTGCCACCGCCCCCCACCCCTCCTCTAAAGATACGCAGTATTTT. This codes for CATAPHPSSKDTQYF.

This clonotype was counted a few times. V gene TRBV9 combines with J gene TRBJ2-5; TRBD2 matches at 13 bases. The length of the CDR3 is 15 residues. J lost 5 bases, V lost 2 bases, and 3 bases had no gene match. Germline loops: CDR1 SGDLS, CDR2 YYNGEE. The CDR3 region has the DNA TGTGCCAGCAGCGTTACTAGCGGGAGGGGGGAGACCCAGTACTTC. It yields the protein CASSVTSGRGETQYF.

This clonotype was counted ten times or more. V is TRBV28 and J is TRBJ2-7; tentatively, D is TRBD1 (7 bases). V lost 6 bases to trimming and J lost 5 bases, with 23 bases between them. The CDR3 is 16 amino acids. Germline CDR1 reads MDHEN; CDR2 reads SYDVKM. CDR3 sequence: CASRRGLRDSIDEQYF. The CDR3 coding sequence is TGTGCCAGCAGGCGGGGCCTCCGGGACAGTATTGACGAGCAGTACTTC.

This clonotype has only a few counts. The chain has TRBV4-1 and TRBJ1-2, with TRBD1 as a possible D gene (5 bases). The germline V and J ends were trimmed by 1 base and 4 bases, with 16 bases remaining between them. This CDR3 has 16 residues. Germline V gives CDR1 MGHRA, CDR2 YSYEKL. CDR3: CASSQGWQGLSYGYTF. CDR3 nucleotide sequence: TGCGCCAGCAGCCAAGGGTGGCAGGGTTTGTCCTATGGCTACACCTTC.

Turning to this clonotype: A read error is possible here, since a much larger clone lies one base away. The V call is TRBV4-1, the J call TRBJ1-5; D is unclear. The germline CDR1 and CDR2 sequences are MGHRA and YSYEKL. V was trimmed by 8 bases and J by 4 bases, leaving 12 bases between them. This CDR3 contains 13 residues. The CDR3 here is CASGPLGNQPQHF. The CDR3 region has the DNA TGCGCCAGCGGCCCGCTAGGTAATCAGCCCCAGCATTTT.